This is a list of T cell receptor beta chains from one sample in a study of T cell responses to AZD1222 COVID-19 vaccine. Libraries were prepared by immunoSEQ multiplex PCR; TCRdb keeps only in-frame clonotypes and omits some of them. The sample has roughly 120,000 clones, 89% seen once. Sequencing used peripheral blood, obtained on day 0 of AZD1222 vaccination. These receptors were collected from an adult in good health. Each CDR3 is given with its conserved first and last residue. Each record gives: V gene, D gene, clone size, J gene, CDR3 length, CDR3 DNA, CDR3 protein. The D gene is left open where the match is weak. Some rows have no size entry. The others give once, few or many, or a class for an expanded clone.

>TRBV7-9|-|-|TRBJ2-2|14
TGTGCCAGCAGGGGGGCAGATCGTATCGGGGAGCTGTTTTTT
CASRGADRIGELFF
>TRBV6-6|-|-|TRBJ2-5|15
TGTGCCAGCAGCCACACCCCTCCGGTTGAAGAGACCCAGTACTTC
CASSHTPPVEETQYF
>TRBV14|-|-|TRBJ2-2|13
TGTGCCAGCAGCCAAGGTGTCGCCGGGGAGCTGTTTTTT
CASSQGVAGELFF
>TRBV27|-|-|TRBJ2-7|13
TGTGCCAGCAGTTGGGCCAGTCCCTACGAGCAGTACTTC
CASSWASPYEQYF
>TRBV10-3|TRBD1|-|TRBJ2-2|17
TGTGCCACCGGGGGGGGACAGGGGGTTGCGAACACCGGGGAGCTGTTTTTT
CATGGGQGVANTGELFF
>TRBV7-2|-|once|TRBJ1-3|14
TGTGCCAGCAGCTTAGCGGTGGGAGGAAACACCATATATTTT
CASSLAVGGNTIYF
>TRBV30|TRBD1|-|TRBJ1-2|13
TGTGCCTGTTCGACAGGGCGACTTTATGGCTACACCTTC
CACSTGRLYGYTF
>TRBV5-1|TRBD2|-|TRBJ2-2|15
TGCGCCAGCAGCTTAAGCGGGGAGGGGACCGGGGAGCTGTTTTTT
CASSLSGEGTGELFF
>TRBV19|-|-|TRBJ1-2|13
TGTGCCAGTAGGAGGGACATTGGCTATGGCTACACCTTC
CASRRDIGYGYTF
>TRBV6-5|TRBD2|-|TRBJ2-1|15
TGTGCCAGCACCCCAGCCTGGGGAGGGCACAATGAGCAGTTCTTC
CASTPAWGGHNEQFF
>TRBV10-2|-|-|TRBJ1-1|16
TGCGCCAGCAGTGAGTGGGGGAGGGCGGTGAACACTGAAGCTTTCTTT
CASSEWGRAVNTEAFF
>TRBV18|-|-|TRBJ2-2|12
TGTGCCAGCTCACAGGGGGCCGGGGAGCTGTTTTTT
CASSQGAGELFF
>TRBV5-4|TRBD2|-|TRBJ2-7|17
TGTGCCAGCAGCTTGGCCAAGACTAGCGGGGGGGCCGACGAGCAGTACTTC
CASSLAKTSGGADEQYF
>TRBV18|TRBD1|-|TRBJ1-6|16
TGTGCCAGCTCACCAAGGCAGGGGGCAAATAATTCACCCCTCCACTTT
CASSPRQGANNSPLHF
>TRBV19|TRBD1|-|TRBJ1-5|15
TGTGCCAGTAGCATACTAGGGACAGAAAATCAGCCCCAGCATTTT
CASSILGTENQPQHF
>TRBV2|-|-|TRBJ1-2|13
TGTGCCAGCAGTGAGTCAGGGCGGTATGGCTACACCTTC
CASSESGRYGYTF
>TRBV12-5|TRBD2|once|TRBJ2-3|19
TGTGCTAGTGGTTTGCCTCTAGGTTTGGGCGGGAGATTCTCAGATACGCAGTATTTT
CASGLPLGLGGRFSDTQYF
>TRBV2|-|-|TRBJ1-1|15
TGTGCCAGCAGGGGACCGACCACGACGAACACTGAAGCTTTCTTT
CASRGPTTTNTEAFF
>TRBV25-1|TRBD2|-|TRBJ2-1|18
TGTGCCAGCAGTGAGGGCCCCGGGACTAGCGGAGAATACAATGAGCAGTTCTTC
CASSEGPGTSGEYNEQFF
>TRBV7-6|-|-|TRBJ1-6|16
TGTGCCAGCAGCTTTGGCGGGAGCTCCTATAATTCACCCCTCCACTTT
CASSFGGSSYNSPLHF
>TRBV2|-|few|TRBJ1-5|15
TGTGCCAGCAGGACAAAGGGGGGGGCCGATCAGCCCCAGCATTTT
CASRTKGGADQPQHF
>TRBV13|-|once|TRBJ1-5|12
TGTGCCAGCAGCTTAAACAATCAGCCCCAGCATTTT
CASSLNNQPQHF
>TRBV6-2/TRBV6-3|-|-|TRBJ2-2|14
TGTGCCAGCAGTTACTCTGAGACCGGCGGGGAGCTGTTTTTT
CASSYSETGGELFF
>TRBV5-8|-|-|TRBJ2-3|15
TGTGCCAGCAGCTTGATGAGCGGTCCCACAGATACGCAGTATTTT
CASSLMSGPTDTQYF
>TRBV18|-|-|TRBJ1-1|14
TGTGCCAGCTCACCGCTGGGTCGAGGGACTGAAGCTTTCTTT
CASSPLGRGTEAFF
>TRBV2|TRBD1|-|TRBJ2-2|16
TGTGCCAGCAGGAGTCCCGGGACAGGGGCCACCGGGGAGCTGTTTTTT
CASRSPGTGATGELFF
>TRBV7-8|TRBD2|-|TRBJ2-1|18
TGTGCCAGCAGCTTAGCGCGGTTTCGGGGGGGCCTATACAATGAGCAGTTCTTC
CASSLARFRGGLYNEQFF
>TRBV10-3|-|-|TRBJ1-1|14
TGTGCCATCAGGTACCGGGGGAGTGGCACTGAAGCTTTCTTT
CAIRYRGSGTEAFF
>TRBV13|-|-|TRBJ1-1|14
TGTGCCAGCATCAAAGACGGCATGAACACTGAAGCTTTCTTT
CASIKDGMNTEAFF
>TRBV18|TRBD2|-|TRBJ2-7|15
TGTGCCAGCTCCCCATCGGGACTAGCGTCTCGCGAGCAGTACTTC
CASSPSGLASREQYF
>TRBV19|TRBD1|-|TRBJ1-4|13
TGTGCCAGTAGTCGGGACAGATATGAAAAACTGTTTTTT
CASSRDRYEKLFF
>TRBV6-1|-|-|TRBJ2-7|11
TGTGCCAGCAGTGAAGGCTACGAGCAGTACTTC
CASSEGYEQYF
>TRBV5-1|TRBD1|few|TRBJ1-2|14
TGCGCCAGCAGCTTGTATATCACAGGGGTTGGCTACACCTTC
CASSLYITGVGYTF
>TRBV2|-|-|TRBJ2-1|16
TGTGCCAGCAGTTCCCCCTTGCGGAGCTCCTACAATGAGCAGTTCTTC
CASSSPLRSSYNEQFF
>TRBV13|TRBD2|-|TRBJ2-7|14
TGTGCCAGCAGCTTACGGGGGGGCCCCCACGAGCAGTACTTC
CASSLRGGPHEQYF